The 3 T cell receptor beta chains given below trace back to one sample, sequenced in a study of blood T cell repertoires in COVID-19. Measured with immunoSEQ multiplex PCR; TCRdb has only the in-frame clones, and not every one. The sample shows approximately 100,000 clones, approximately 87% of them seen only once. The sequencing input was peripheral blood. These receptors were obtained from a woman younger than 45 with acute or convalescent COVID-19.

The chain combines TRBV23-1 with TRBJ2-1; the match to TRBD1 covers 8 bases. TRBV23-1 has ORF status, its function being uncertain. The CDR3 contains 15 residues. V shed 2 bases, J shed 3 bases, and the junction held 3 bases outside the gene matches. The CDR3 loop reads CASSQQGTGYNEQFF. CDR3 in DNA: TGCGCCAGCAGTCAACAAGGGACAGGCTACAATGAGCAGTTCTTC.

Comment on this clone: Within the sample, other DNA sequences also encode this same CDR3. The chain combines TRBV7-9 with TRBJ1-4; 11 positions match TRBD1. The germline V gene encodes CDR1 SEHNR and CDR2 FQNEAQ (reference sequence). V lost 1 base, J lost 8 bases, and 0 bases stayed unmatched. The CDR3 totals 14 residues. This CDR3 reads CASSLGTGGEKLFF. Here the CDR3 DNA reads TGTGCCAGCAGCTTAGGGACAGGGGGCGAAAAACTGTTTTTT. Full variable domain (remainder filled in from reference TRBV7-9 and TRBJ1-4): DTGVSQNPRHKITKRGQNVTFRCDPISEHNRLYWYRQTLGQGPEFLTYFQNEAQLEKSRLLSDRFSAERPKGSFSTLEIQRTEQGDSAMYLCASSLGTGGEKLFFGSGTQLSVL.

V is TRBV19 and J is TRBJ1-5, with D maybe TRBD1 (6 bases). Germline V gene data show CDR1 as LNHDA and CDR2 as SQIVND (reference sequence). This CDR3 spans 14 amino acids. V lost 1 base, J lost 4 bases, and 8 bases lay in between. CDR3 nucleotides: TGTGCCAGTAGTATAGTAACAGGGAATCAGCCCCAGCATTTT. This sequence encodes CASSIVTGNQPQHF.